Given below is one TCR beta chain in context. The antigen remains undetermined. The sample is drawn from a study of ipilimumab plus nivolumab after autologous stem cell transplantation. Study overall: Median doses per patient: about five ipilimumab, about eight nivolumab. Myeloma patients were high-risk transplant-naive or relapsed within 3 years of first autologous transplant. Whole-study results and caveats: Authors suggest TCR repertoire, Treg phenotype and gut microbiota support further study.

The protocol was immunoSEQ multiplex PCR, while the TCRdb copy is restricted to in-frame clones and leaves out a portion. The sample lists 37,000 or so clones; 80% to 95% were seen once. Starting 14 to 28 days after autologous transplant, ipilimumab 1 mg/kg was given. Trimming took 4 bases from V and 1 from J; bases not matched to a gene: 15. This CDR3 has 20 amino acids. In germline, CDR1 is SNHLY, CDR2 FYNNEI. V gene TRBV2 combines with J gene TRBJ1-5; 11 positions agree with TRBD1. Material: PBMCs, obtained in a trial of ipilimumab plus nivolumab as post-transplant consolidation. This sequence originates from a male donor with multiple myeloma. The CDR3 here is CASSVYSGTGGIVSNQPQHF. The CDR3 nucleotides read TGTGCCAGCAGTGTCTATTCCGGGACAGGGGGGATTGTAAGCAATCAGCCCCAGCATTTT.